This T cell receptor (beta chain) was identified in a study of CD8+ T cells in alopecia areata. Overall study: Oral tofacitinib, 5 to 10 mg twice daily, was given in an open-label trial.

V dropped 0 bases and J dropped 8 bases, with 11 bases sitting between them. The V gene's germline CDR1 is SGDLS and CDR2 YYNGEE. The CDR3 contains 13 residues. Following extraction, RNA underwent reverse transcription to cDNA, which served as the sequencing template. Here immunoSEQ multiplex PCR was the method, and the copy in TCRdb shows in-frame clones only, minus some. Here the sample spans about 180,000 clones, around three fifths being singletons. The sequencing here drew on CD4+ T cells sorted from blood, taken at week 0. This sequence originates from a human donor with alopecia areata. The rearrangement links TRBV9 to TRBJ1-2; the D gene is possibly TRBD1 (5 bases). The CDR3 region has the DNA TGTGCCAGCAGCGTAGTTGGGGCTCTGGGCTACACCTTC. This gives the protein CASSVVGALGYTF.